The following is a T cell receptor (beta chain) sequence with its context. Its antigen remains unidentified. V was trimmed by 2 bases and J by 6 bases, leaving 4 bases between them. CDR1 and CDR2 (germline): SGHNT, YENEEA. The CDR3 runs 12 residues. These data originate in a study of T cell responses to AZD1222 COVID-19 vaccine. Whole-study results and caveats: Baseline serology detected seropositivity in only a handful of AZD1222 recipients.

Second-dose intervals of approximately 4 or approximately 12 weeks were pooled. TCRdb's table, derived via immunoSEQ multiplex PCR, lists solely in-frame clones and lacks some. The table includes tens of thousands of clones, 89% detected once. The TCR sequence derives from an adult who received the AZD1222 COVID-19 vaccine. The rearrangement links TRBV11-3 to TRBJ2-2, with D uncertain. The sequencing here drew on peripheral blood, taken 28 days after the second AZD1222 dose. CDR3 nucleotides: TGTGCCAGCAGCTTAAGTGCCGGGGAGCTGTTTTTT. This codes for CASSLSAGELFF.